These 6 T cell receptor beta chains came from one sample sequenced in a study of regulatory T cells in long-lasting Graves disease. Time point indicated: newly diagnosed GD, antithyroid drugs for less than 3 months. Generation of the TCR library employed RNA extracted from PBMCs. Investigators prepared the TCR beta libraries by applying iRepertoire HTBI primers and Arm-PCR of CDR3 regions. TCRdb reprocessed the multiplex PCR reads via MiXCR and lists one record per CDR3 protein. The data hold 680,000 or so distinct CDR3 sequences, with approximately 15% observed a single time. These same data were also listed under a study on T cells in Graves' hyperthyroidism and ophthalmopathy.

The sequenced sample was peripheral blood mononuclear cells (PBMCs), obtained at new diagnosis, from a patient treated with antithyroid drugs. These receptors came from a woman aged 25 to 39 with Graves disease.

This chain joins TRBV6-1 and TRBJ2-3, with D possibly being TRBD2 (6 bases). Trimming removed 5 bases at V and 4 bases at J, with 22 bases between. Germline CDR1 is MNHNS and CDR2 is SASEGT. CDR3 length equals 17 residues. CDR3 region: CASSQSLGGLRSDTQYF. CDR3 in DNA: TGTGCCAGCAGTCAGTCACTGGGGGGTTTGCGTTCAGATACGCAGTATTTT.

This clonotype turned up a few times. Here the CDR3 reads CSARDWREGGNEQFF. The CDR3 DNA reads as TGCAGTGCTAGAGATTGGCGGGAAGGAGGAAATGAGCAGTTCTTC. V and J are TRBV20-1 and TRBJ2-1; TRBD2 might be the D (6 bases). The V gene lost 0 bases and the J gene lost 7 bases, with 16 bases spanning the gap. The CDR3 extends over 15 amino acids. The germline V gene encodes CDR1 DFQATT and CDR2 SNEGSKA (reference sequence).

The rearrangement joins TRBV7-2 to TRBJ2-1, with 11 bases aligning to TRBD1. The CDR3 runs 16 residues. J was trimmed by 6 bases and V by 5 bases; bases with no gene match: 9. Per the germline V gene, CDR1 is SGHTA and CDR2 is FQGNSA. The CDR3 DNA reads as TGTGCCAGCAGCCGCAATACCGGGACAGGGGGCAATGAGCAGTTCTTC. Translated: CASSRNTGTGGNEQFF.

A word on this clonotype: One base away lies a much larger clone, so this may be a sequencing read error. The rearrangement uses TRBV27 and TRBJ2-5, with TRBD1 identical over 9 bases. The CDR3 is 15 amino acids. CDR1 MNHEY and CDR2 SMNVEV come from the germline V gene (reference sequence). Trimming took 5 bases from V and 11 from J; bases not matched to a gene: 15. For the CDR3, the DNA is TGTGCCAGCAGTCCAAGACAGGGGGGATACAATGAGCAGTACTTC. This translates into CASSPRQGGYNEQYF.

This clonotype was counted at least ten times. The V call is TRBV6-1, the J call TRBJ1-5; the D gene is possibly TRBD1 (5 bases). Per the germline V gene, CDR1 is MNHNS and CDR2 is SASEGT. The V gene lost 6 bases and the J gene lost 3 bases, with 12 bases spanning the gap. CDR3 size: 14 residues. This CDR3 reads CASSSTTDNQPQHF. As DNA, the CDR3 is TGTGCCAGCAGCAGTACGACAGACAATCAGCCCCAGCATTTT.

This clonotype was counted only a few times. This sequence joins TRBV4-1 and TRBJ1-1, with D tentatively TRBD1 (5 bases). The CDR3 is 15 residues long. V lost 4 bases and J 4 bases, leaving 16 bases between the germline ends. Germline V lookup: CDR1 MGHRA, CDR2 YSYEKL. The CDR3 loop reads CASSRTGRDGTEAFF. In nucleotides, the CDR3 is TGCGCCAGCAGCCGTACGGGCAGGGACGGCACTGAAGCTTTCTTT.